A selection of T cell receptor beta chains follows, all from one sample in a study of OX40 agonist ivuxolimab in advanced cancers. The table came from immunoSEQ multiplex PCR; TCRdb's copy has only in-frame clones and leaves some out. Among under 80,000 clones, roughly 91% were seen once, and the ten largest hold about 0.34%. The sample consisted of CD4+ or CD8+ T cells sorted from blood, taken in a trial of the OX40 agonist ivuxolimab. These receptors all stem from an adult with an advanced solid tumor such as melanoma, head and neck, liver or kidney cancer. CDR3s include the opening cysteine and the closing phenylalanine or tryptophan. Each record gives: J gene, V gene, D gene, clone size, CDR3 DNA, CDR3 protein. The D gene is left open where the match is weak. Clone size is given for some rows only: seen once, a few or many times, or a class if the clone is expanded.

TRBJ1-4 | TRBV28 | TRBD1 | NA | TGTGCAACCAGGGGGCGAGGTAATGAAAAACTGTTTTTT | CATRGRGNEKLFF
TRBJ1-6 | TRBV9 | NA | NA | TGTGCCAGCAGCGCACAAGGGGTGTCACCCCTCCACTTT | CASSAQGVSPLHF
TRBJ2-7 | TRBV10-3 | TRBD1 | NA | TGTGCCATCAGTGAGTCCCTGACAGGGACGGCGGCCTACGAGCAGTACTTC | CAISESLTGTAAYEQYF
TRBJ2-1 | TRBV27 | TRBD2 | NA | TGTGCCAGCAGTTCGTTAGCGGGAGTTGGAAATGAGCAGTTCTTC | CASSSLAGVGNEQFF
TRBJ2-5 | TRBV30 | NA | NA | TGTGCCTGGAGTGTGAGGGGGGCACAAGAGACCCAGTACTTC | CAWSVRGAQETQYF
TRBJ1-1 | TRBV4-3 | NA | NA | TGCGCCAGCAGCCAAGAAGGGGGGGACTTCACTGAAGCTTTCTTT | CASSQEGGDFTEAFF
TRBJ2-5 | TRBV5-1 | NA | NA | TGCGCCAGCAGCTTGGACCCATCCCAGGAGACCCAGTACTTC | CASSLDPSQETQYF
TRBJ1-1 | TRBV6-1 | NA | NA | TGTGCCAGCAGTGAAGTCCCTGTGGCTTTCTTT | CASSEVPVAFF
TRBJ2-2 | TRBV28 | TRBD1 | NA | TGTGCCAGCAGTTTTCCCGACAGGGCACCCGGGGAGCTGTTTTTT | CASSFPDRAPGELFF
TRBJ1-1 | TRBV14 | NA | NA | TGTGCCAGCAGCCAAGATCCCTTCGGGTACACTGAAGCTTTCTTT | CASSQDPFGYTEAFF
TRBJ2-5 | TRBV5-4 | NA | once | TGTGCCAGCAGCTTGGCCCAGGGGTCCCAAGAGACCCAGTACTTC | CASSLAQGSQETQYF
TRBJ1-1 | TRBV10-3 | NA | few | TGTGCCATCAACCAGGGAGAGGGCACTGAAGCTTTCTTT | CAINQGEGTEAFF
TRBJ1-5 | TRBV28 | NA | NA | TGTGCCAGCAAGAGCAATCAGCCCCAGCATTTT | CASKSNQPQHF
TRBJ1-5 | TRBV10-3 | NA | NA | TGTGCCATCAGGGTACAGGACAATCAGCCCCAGCATTTT | CAIRVQDNQPQHF
TRBJ1-5 | TRBV18 | TRBD1 | NA | TGTGCCAGCTCGGGGGACAGAAATCAGCCCCAGCATTTT | CASSGDRNQPQHF
TRBJ2-7 | TRBV12-1 | NA | NA | TGTGCCAGCAGCTTTTGCAGGGGTTTCGACGAGCAGTACTTC | CASSFCRGFDEQYF
TRBJ1-2 | TRBV5-8 | NA | NA | TGTGCCAGCAGCGGTCAGGGTTGGTATGGCTACACCTTC | CASSGQGWYGYTF
TRBJ1-5 | TRBV19 | NA | NA | TGTGCCAGTAGTATCCCCGGGTTCCAGCCCCAGCATTTT | CASSIPGFQPQHF
TRBJ2-3 | TRBV5-1 | TRBD2 | NA | TGCGCCAGCAGCTTGGCCCTCTCTAGCGGGAGACCGTCAGATACGCAGTATTTT | CASSLALSSGRPSDTQYF
TRBJ2-5 | TRBV4-1 | NA | NA | TGCGCCAGCAGCCAAGATATTCCCAGGGGGGGGTCAGAGACCCAGTACTTC | CASSQDIPRGGSETQYF
TRBJ2-3 | TRBV28 | NA | NA | TGTGCCTCCCACAGGGACGCAGATACGCAGTATTTT | CASHRDADTQYF
TRBJ2-3 | TRBV5-1 | TRBD2 | NA | TGCGCCAGCAGCAAAGCGGGGGGGCCCGATACGCAGTATTTT | CASSKAGGPDTQYF